Shown below are 15 T cell receptor beta chains from a single sample sequenced in a study of cytomegalovirus exposure and HLA in healthy donors (dated by TCRdb to about 2017). The library was produced with the immunoSEQ multiplex PCR assay. TCRdb took over this immuneACCESS table, retaining in-frame rearrangements with V and J assigned. Such tables are incomplete; in checked studies, under half of the missing clones stem from an unresolved V gene, and the remainder is unexplained. Within this sample are approximately 110,000 clones, with roughly 86% of them counted one time only. Roughly 2.2% of the sample lies in the top ten. Sequenced material: PBMCs. Every receptor here comes from a woman younger than 30 in good health and CMV-seronegative.

V gene TRBV13 combines with J gene TRBJ2-7, with a possible D match to TRBD2 (6 bases). Germline V lookup: CDR1 PRHDT, CDR2 FYEKMQ (reference sequence). The CDR3 totals 15 residues. V lost 1 base to trimming and J lost 4 bases, with 14 bases between them. For the CDR3, the DNA is TGTGCCAGCAGCTTAGCCGGGGGAGGATCATACGAGCAGTACTTC. It translates to CASSLAGGGSYEQYF.

The chain recombines TRBV4-3 with TRBJ2-7, with D possibly matching TRBD1 (8 bases). Looked up from germline, CDR1 is LGHNA and CDR2 is YSLEER. The CDR3 contains 15 residues. V was shortened by 4 bases and J by 2 bases, with 15 bases between the two germline ends. The CDR3 region is CASSPRTGRAYEQYF. The CDR3 DNA is TGCGCCAGCAGCCCCCGGACAGGGAGGGCCTACGAGCAGTACTTC.

The chain recombines TRBV6-5 with TRBJ2-7; TRBD2 aligns across 11 bases. The CDR3 has 15 amino acids. With 0 bases clipped from V and 4 bases from J, the junction kept 2 bases outside the gene matches. Germline lookup yields CDR1 MNHEY and CDR2 SVGAGI. The CDR3, as DNA: TGTGCCAGCAGTTACTCAACTAGCGGGAGTTACGAGCAGTACTTC. Residues: CASSYSTSGSYEQYF.

The chain has TRBV5-6 and TRBJ1-6; TRBD1 might be the D (5 bases). The CDR3 loop spans 17 amino acids. V dropped 0 bases and J dropped 7 bases, with 17 bases sitting between them. The V gene's germline CDR1 is SGHDT and CDR2 YYEEEE. The CDR3 region has the DNA TGTGCCAGCAGCTTGGCGGGGGGGATATGGGAGAATTCACCCCTCCACTTT. This codes for CASSLAGGIWENSPLHF.

The chain links TRBV7-3 to TRBJ2-2; 11 bases are shared with TRBD2. This CDR3 region has 18 residues. Trimming removed 3 bases from V and 7 bases from J; junction bases left unmatched: 13. The germline V gene has CDR1 SGHTA and CDR2 FQGTGA. CDR3 residues: CASSFGLAGGKFGGELFF. The CDR3, as DNA: TGTGCCAGCAGCTTCGGTCTAGCGGGGGGAAAGTTTGGCGGGGAGCTGTTTTTT.

This clone has ten or more counts. V is TRBV28 and J is TRBJ2-3; 7 bases are shared with TRBD2. This CDR3 is 15 amino acids long. From germline, CDR1 is MDHEN and CDR2 SYDVKM. J lost 2 bases, V lost 3 bases, and 5 bases had no gene match. CDR3 coding DNA: TGTGCCAGCAGTTTGGGAGCGGGGCACACAGATACGCAGTATTTT. It translates to CASSLGAGHTDTQYF.

The CDR3: CATSTPSGGAYNEQFF. The CDR3 nucleotides read TGTGCCACCAGCACACCTAGCGGGGGGGCTTACAATGAGCAGTTCTTC. The chain is built from TRBV15 and TRBJ2-1, with 12 bases matching TRBD2. Germline V CDR1 and CDR2: LNHNV, YYDKDF (reference sequence). The CDR3 spans 16 residues. V shed 4 bases and J 4 bases; nucleotides not matched to a gene: 5.

This sequence joins TRBV7-8 and TRBJ2-7; a possible D gene is TRBD1 (7 bases). CDR3 length: 17 amino acids. The V gene lost 4 bases and the J gene lost 6 bases, with 25 bases spanning the gap. From germline, CDR1 is SGHVS and CDR2 FQNEAQ. The CDR3 region has the DNA TGTGCCAGCAGCTCCTTTACACGCGGGAACCACAGGGGCGAGCAGTACTTC. It translates to CASSSFTRGNHRGEQYF.

V usage is TRBV6-4 and J usage is TRBJ2-2; 7 nucleotides align to TRBD2. CDR3 length: 19 amino acids. The germline CDR1 and CDR2 sequences are MRHNA and SNTAGT. V was clipped by 7 bases and J by 6 bases; unmatched bases: 23. CDR3 in DNA: TGTGCCAGCATTGGGAACGCATTTAGCGGGCTGGCTGAAGCCGGGGAGCTGTTTTTT. Translating it yields CASIGNAFSGLAEAGELFF.

This clone was counted once. The chain has TRBV6-1 and TRBJ2-2; the match to TRBD1 covers 10 bases. The CDR3 has 14 amino acids. Per germline, CDR1 MNHNS and CDR2 SASEGT. The V gene end was trimmed by 7 bases and the J gene end by 5 bases; junction bases not matched to a gene: 4. As DNA, the CDR3 is TGTGCCAGCAAAGGACAGGGGGAGACCGGGGAGCTGTTTTTT. Protein product: CASKGQGETGELFF.

The rearrangement uses TRBV10-1 and TRBJ1-2, with 7 bases identical to TRBD1. The CDR3 runs 12 residues. Trimming at V came to 8 bases and at J to 6 bases, leaving 6 bases not matched to a gene. In germline, CDR1 is WNHNN, CDR2 SYGVQD (reference sequence). CDR3 sequence reads: CASGKGGDGYTF. DNA for the CDR3: TGCGCCAGCGGCAAAGGGGGCGATGGCTACACCTTC.

This sequence joins TRBV30 and TRBJ2-5; 8 nucleotides agree with TRBD2. Germline CDR1 GTSNPN, CDR2 SVGIG (reference sequence). This CDR3 region has 11 residues. This CDR3 is CGAGVWETQYF. DNA for the CDR3: TGTGGAGCGGGAGTGTGGGAGACCCAGTACTTC.

The chain uses TRBV6-1 and TRBJ1-2, with 7 bases fitting TRBD1. Germline V CDR1 and CDR2: MNHNS, SASEGT. Germline trimming cut 8 bases from V and 8 bases from J; bases unmatched to any gene: 11. The length of the CDR3 is 13 residues. CDR3 nucleotide sequence: TGTGCCAGCTGGCAGACAGGGATAAAGGGCTACACCTTC. Translated: CASWQTGIKGYTF.

The V gene is TRBV4-2, the J gene TRBJ1-4; weak D call: TRBD1 (5 bases). V was pared by 0 bases and J by 6 bases, with 11 bases between. Germline values: CDR1 LGHNA, CDR2 YNFKEQ. There are 15 residues in the CDR3. The CDR3 sequence is CASSQESGRDEKLFF. The CDR3 DNA is TGTGCCAGCAGCCAAGAGTCAGGGAGGGATGAAAAACTGTTTTTT.

This clone has just a few counts. This chain uses TRBV28 with TRBJ1-2; 7 nucleotides match TRBD1. Trimming removed 7 bases from V and 2 bases from J; junction bases left unmatched: 7. This CDR3 spans 14 amino acids. In germline, CDR1 is MDHEN, CDR2 SYDVKM. For the CDR3, the DNA is TGTGCCAGCACCCTCACGGGACAGAACTATGGCTACACCTTC. This encodes CASTLTGQNYGYTF.